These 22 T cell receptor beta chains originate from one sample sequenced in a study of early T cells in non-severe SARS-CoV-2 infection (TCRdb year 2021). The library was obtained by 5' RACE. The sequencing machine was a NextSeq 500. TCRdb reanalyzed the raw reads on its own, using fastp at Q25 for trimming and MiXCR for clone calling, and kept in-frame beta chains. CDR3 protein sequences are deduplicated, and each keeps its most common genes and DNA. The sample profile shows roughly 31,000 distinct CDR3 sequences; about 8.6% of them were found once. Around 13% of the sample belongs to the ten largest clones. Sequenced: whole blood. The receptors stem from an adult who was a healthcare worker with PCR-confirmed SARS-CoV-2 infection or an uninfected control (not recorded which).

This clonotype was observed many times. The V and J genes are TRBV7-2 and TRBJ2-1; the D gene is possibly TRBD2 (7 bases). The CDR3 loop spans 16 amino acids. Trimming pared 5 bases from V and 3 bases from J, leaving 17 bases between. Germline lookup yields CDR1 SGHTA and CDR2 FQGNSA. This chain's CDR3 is CASSPSHGGRYNEQFF. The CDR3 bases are TGTGCCAGCAGCCCCTCACACGGGGGGCGCTACAATGAGCAGTTCTTC.

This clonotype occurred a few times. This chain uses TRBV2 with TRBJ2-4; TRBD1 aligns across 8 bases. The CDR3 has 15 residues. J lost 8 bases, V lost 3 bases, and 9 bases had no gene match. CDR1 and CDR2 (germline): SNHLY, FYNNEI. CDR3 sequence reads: CASSDDRGGLDIQYF. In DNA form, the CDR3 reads TGTGCCAGCAGTGACGACAGGGGCGGTTTGGACATTCAGTACTTC.

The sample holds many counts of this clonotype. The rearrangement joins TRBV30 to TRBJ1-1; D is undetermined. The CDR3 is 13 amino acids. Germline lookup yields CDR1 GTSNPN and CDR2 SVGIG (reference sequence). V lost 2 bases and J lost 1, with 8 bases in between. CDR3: CAWSYDPNTEAFF. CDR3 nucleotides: TGTGCCTGGAGTTATGACCCGAACACTGAAGCTTTCTTT.

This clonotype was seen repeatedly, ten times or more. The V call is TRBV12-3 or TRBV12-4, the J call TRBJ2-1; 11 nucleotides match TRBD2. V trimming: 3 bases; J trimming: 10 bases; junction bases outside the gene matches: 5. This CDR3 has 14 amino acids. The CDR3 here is CASSFSGGAREQFF. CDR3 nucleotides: TGTGCCAGCAGTTTTAGCGGGGGGGCTCGGGAGCAGTTCTTC.

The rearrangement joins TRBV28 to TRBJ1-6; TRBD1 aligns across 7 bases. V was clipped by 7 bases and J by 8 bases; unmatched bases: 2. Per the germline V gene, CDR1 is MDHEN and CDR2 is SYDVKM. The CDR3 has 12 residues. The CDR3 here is CASTTGYSPLHF. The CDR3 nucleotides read TGTGCCAGCACGACAGGGTATTCACCCCTCCACTTT.

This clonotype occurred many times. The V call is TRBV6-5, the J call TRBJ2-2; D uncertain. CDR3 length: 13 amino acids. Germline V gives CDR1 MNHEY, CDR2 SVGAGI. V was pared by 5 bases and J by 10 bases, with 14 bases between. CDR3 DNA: TGTGCCAGCAGTACCCTCGGGTCCGAGGAGCTGTTTTTT. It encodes CASSTLGSEELFF.

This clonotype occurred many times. The CDR3 reads CATSRGDGRNEQFF. CDR3 nucleotide sequence: TGTGCCACCAGCAGAGGGGATGGGCGCAATGAGCAGTTCTTC. The gene calls are TRBV15 and TRBJ2-1, with D unclear. The CDR3 sequence is 14 residues long. V lost 1 base and J 6 bases, leaving 10 bases between the germline ends. CDR1 LNHNV and CDR2 YYDKDF come from the germline V gene (reference sequence).

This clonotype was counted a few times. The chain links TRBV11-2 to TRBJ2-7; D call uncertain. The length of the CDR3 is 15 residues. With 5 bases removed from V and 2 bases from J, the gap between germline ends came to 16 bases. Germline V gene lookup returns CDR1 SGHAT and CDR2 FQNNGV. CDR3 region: CASSPPGLGTYEQYF. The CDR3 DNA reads TGTGCCAGCAGCCCGCCCGGGTTGGGGACCTACGAGCAGTACTTC.

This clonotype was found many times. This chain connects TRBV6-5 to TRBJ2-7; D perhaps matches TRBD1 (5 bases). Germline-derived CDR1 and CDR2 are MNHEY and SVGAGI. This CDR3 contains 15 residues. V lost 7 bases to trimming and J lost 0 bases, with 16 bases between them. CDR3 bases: TGTGCCAGCACCGAAGATCAGGGAAGCTCCTACGAGCAGTACTTC. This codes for CASTEDQGSSYEQYF.

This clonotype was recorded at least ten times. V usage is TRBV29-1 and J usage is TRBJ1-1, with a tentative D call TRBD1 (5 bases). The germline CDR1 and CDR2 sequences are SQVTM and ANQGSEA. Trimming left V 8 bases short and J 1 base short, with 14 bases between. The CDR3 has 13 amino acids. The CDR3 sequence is CSIAGTENTEAFF. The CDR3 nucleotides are TGCAGCATAGCCGGGACGGAGAACACTGAAGCTTTCTTT.

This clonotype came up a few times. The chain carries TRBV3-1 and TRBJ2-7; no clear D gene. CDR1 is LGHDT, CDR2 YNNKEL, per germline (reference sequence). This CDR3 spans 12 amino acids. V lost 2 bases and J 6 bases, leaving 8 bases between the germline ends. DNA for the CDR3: TGTGCCAGCAGCCAAATTTTGGGCGAGCAGTACTTC. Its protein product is CASSQILGEQYF.

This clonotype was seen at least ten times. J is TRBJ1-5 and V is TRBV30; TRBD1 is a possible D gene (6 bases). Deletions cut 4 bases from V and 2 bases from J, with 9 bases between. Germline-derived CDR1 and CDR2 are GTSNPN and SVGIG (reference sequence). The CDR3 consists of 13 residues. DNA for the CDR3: TGTGCCTGGAACCACAGGGGCAATCAGCCCCAGCATTTT. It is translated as CAWNHRGNQPQHF. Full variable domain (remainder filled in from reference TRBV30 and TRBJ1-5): SQTIHQWPATLVQPVGSPLSLECTVEGTSNPNLYWYRQAAGRGLQLLFYSVGIGQISSEVPQNLSASRPQDRQFILSSKKLLLSDSGFYLCAWNHRGNQPQHFGDGTRLSIL.

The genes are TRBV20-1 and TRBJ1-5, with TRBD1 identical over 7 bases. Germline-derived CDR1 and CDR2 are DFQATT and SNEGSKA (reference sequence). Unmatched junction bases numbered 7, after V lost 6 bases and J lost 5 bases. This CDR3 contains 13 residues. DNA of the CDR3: TGCAGTGCGGAAGGGACAGTAGATCAGCCCCAGCATTTT. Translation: CSAEGTVDQPQHF.

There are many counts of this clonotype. CDR3 in amino acids: CASSRSRLAGVGDTQYF. The CDR3 DNA reads TGTGCCAGCAGTCGGAGCCGACTAGCGGGGGTCGGGGATACGCAGTATTTT. This chain joins TRBV6-6 and TRBJ2-3; 12 bases map to TRBD2. Per the germline V gene, CDR1 is MNHNY and CDR2 is SVGAGI (reference sequence). CDR3 length: 17 amino acids. J gave up 6 bases and V 5 bases, and 12 bases lay outside the gene matches.

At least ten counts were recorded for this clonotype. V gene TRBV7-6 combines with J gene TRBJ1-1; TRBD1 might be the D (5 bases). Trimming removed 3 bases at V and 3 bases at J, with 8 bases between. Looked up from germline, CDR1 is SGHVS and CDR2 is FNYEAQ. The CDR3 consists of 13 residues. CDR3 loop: CASSLRGDTEAFF. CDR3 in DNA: TGTGCCAGCAGCTTGCGGGGGGACACTGAAGCTTTCTTT.

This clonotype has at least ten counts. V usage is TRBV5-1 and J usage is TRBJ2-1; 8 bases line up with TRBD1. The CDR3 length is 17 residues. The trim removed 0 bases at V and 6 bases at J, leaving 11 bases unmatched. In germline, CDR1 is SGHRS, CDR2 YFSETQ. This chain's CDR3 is CASSLEVGGQALNEQFF. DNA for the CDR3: TGCGCCAGCAGCTTGGAAGTGGGGGGACAGGCGCTCAATGAGCAGTTCTTC.

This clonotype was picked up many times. The CDR3 here is CASSYSNSNQPQHF. Here the CDR3 DNA reads TGTGCCAGCAGTTACAGCAATAGCAATCAGCCCCAGCATTTT. J is TRBJ1-5 and V is TRBV6-2 or TRBV6-3; D not resolved. V was pared by 2 bases and J by 0 bases, with 5 bases between. Germline lookup yields CDR1 MNHEY and CDR2 SVGEGT. The CDR3 length is 14 residues.

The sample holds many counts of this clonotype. As DNA, the CDR3 is TGTGCCAGCAGCGCAGGACAGACGACAGATACGCAGTATTTT. Translated: CASSAGQTTDTQYF. V and J are TRBV11-3 and TRBJ2-3, with a tentative D call TRBD1 (6 bases). Per germline, CDR1 SGHNT and CDR2 YENEEA. Trimming stripped 5 bases from V and 3 bases from J, with 12 bases between. The CDR3 is 14 amino acids.

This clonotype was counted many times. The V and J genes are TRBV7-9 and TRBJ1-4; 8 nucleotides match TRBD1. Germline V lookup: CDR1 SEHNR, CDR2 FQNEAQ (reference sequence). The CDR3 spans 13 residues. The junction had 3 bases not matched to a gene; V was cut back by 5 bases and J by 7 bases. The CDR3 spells CASSPTGVEKLFF. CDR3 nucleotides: TGTGCCAGCAGCCCGACAGGGGTTGAAAAACTGTTTTTT.

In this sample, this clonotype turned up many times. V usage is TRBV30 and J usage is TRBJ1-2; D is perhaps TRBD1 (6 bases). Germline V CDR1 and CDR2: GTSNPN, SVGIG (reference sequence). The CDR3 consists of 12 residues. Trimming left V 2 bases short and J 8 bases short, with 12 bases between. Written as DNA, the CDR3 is TGTGCCTGGAGTCCGGGGGCGGGCGGCTACACCTTC. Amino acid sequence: CAWSPGAGGYTF.

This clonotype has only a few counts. CDR3 in amino acids: CASSLVGSPIPYEQYF. In DNA form, the CDR3 reads TGTGCCAGCAGCTTAGTAGGCTCCCCGATCCCCTACGAGCAGTACTTC. The chain joins TRBV7-8 to TRBJ2-7; D remains unclear. Trimming shortened V by 1 base and J by 2 bases, and 15 bases separated the two germline ends. The CDR3 runs 16 residues. Germline assignment: CDR1 SGHVS and CDR2 FQNEAQ.

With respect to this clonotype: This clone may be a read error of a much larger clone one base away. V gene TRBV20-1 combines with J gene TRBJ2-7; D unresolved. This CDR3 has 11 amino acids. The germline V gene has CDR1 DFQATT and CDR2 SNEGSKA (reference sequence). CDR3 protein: CSARISYERYF. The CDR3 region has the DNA TGCAGTGCTAGAATCTCCTACGAGCGGTACTTC.